This T cell receptor beta chain was documented in a study of beta chain features in type 1 diabetes. The study's findings and limits: Type 1 diabetes patients showed a moderate but significant shortening of TCRB CDR3s in all four CD4+ subsets. In the patient group, naive, central memory and Treg TCRB repertoires seemed more alike than in the healthy donor group.

Expressed TCRB transcripts were sequenced after all isolated RNA was converted to cDNA. TCRdb's table, derived via immunoSEQ multiplex PCR, lists solely in-frame clones and lacks some. The sample shows around 70,000 clones, around 49% of them seen only once. The V gene's germline CDR1 is LGHNA and CDR2 YNFKEQ. This CDR3 spans 15 amino acids. Trimming cost V 3 bases and J 6 bases; bases outside gene matches: 7. As to this clone: Its target is not known.

Source material: central memory CD4+ T cells from blood. The rearrangement joins TRBV4-2 to TRBJ1-4; 7 nucleotides line up with TRBD1. This clonotype was obtained from a man younger than 40 with type 1 diabetes. The chain's CDR3 is CASSQRQGIYEKLFF. CDR3 in DNA: TGTGCCAGCAGCCAGAGACAGGGTATATATGAAAAACTGTTTTTT.